The 9 T cell receptor beta chains below come from one sample, sequenced in a study of T cells in localized non-small cell lung cancer. Sequencing used immunoSEQ multiplex PCR; TCRdb keeps in-frame clones, though not all of them. The sample lists about 78,000 clones, around four fifths seen once, with 2.8% in the top ten. The sequencing here drew on peripheral blood, taken before any cancer treatment. These TCRs come from a man between 40 and 70 years old with stage I lung adenocarcinoma.

This chain links TRBV28 with TRBJ1-3; a weak D match, TRBD1 (5 bases). This CDR3 is 15 amino acids long. V lost 3 bases to trimming and J lost 3 bases, with 12 bases between them. CDR1 and CDR2 from the germline V gene are MDHEN and SYDVKM. CDR3 loop: CASSLFRTNGNTIYF. In nucleotides, the CDR3 is TGTGCCAGCAGTTTGTTTCGGACAAATGGAAACACCATATATTTT.

The chain carries TRBV6-5 and TRBJ2-7, with TRBD1 matching over 7 bases. V trimming: 5 bases; J trimming: 6 bases; junction bases outside the gene matches: 10. The CDR3 is made up of 14 amino acids. CDR1 is MNHEY and CDR2 is SVGAGI in the germline V gene. CDR3 sequence (DNA): TGTGCCAGCAGTCTAGCCAGGGGGTCCCTCGAGCAGTACTTC. As protein: CASSLARGSLEQYF.

The gene calls are TRBV5-6 and TRBJ2-5; no definite D call. Trimming took off 5 bases at V and 2 bases at J, with 16 bases between the two ends. This CDR3 is built from 15 residues. Germline CDR1 is SGHDT and CDR2 is YYEEEE. The CDR3 DNA reads TGTGCCAGCAGTTCCTATTTGGGCCAGCAAGAGACCCAGTACTTC. Translation gives CASSSYLGQQETQYF.

This chain links TRBV11-3 with TRBJ2-3; TRBD1 matches at 10 bases. The CDR3 consists of 15 residues. The germline gives CDR1 SGHNT, CDR2 YENEEA. The trim removed 6 bases at V and 4 bases at J, leaving 7 bases unmatched. The CDR3 spells CASSLGQGRADTQYF. The CDR3 bases are TGTGCCAGCAGTTTGGGACAGGGGAGGGCAGATACGCAGTATTTT.

The rearrangement uses TRBV14 and TRBJ2-7; TRBD2 matches 8 bases. Looked up from germline, CDR1 is SGHDN and CDR2 is FVKESK. The CDR3 has 18 amino acids. The J segment lost 6 bases and the V segment lost 1 base, leaving 17 bases of the junction unmatched. In DNA, the CDR3 is TGTGCCAGCAGCCAAGGGTCATGGGGAACGGGAGGGCCGGGCGAGCAGTACTTC. It encodes CASSQGSWGTGGPGEQYF.

This chain connects TRBV28 to TRBJ2-1, with 8 bases aligning to TRBD2. Germline-derived CDR1 and CDR2 are MDHEN and SYDVKM. V lost 5 bases, J lost 3 bases, and 9 bases stayed unmatched. CDR3 length: 16 residues. CDR3 nucleotides: TGTGCCAGCAGTGCCTTACTAGCGGATCTCTACAATGAGCAGTTCTTC. Translated, it gives CASSALLADLYNEQFF.

This clone was detected only a few times. This chain connects TRBV19 to TRBJ2-7, with D perhaps matching TRBD1 or TRBD2 (6 bases each). The CDR3 is 16 amino acids. V lost 2 bases and J lost 0, with 14 bases in between. Looked up from germline, CDR1 is LNHDA and CDR2 is SQIVND (reference sequence). CDR3 DNA sequence: TGTGCCAGTAGTATACGTCGGGGGCTGGGCTCCTACGAGCAGTACTTC. Translated, it gives CASSIRRGLGSYEQYF.

The chain has TRBV5-1 and TRBJ2-7, with 10 bases fitting TRBD1. Germline loops: CDR1 SGHRS, CDR2 YFSETQ. The CDR3 runs to 15 residues. The J segment lost 3 bases and the V segment lost 3 bases, leaving 6 bases of the junction unmatched. The CDR3 bases are TGCGCCAGCAGCTCCTCCGGGACAGGGGTCTACGAGCAGTACTTC. Its translation is CASSSSGTGVYEQYF. The entire variable domain, with the rest obtained from reference TRBV5-1 and TRBJ2-7, is as follows: KAGVTQTPRYLIKTRGQQVTLSCSPISGHRSVSWYQQTPGQGLQFLFEYFSETQRNKGNFPGRFSGRQFSNSRSEMNVSTLELGDSALYLCASSSSGTGVYEQYFGPGTRLTVT.

The J gene is TRBJ1-1, the V gene TRBV6-5, with 7 nucleotides matching TRBD1. The length of the CDR3 is 13 residues. Germline CDR1 reads MNHEY; CDR2 reads SVGAGI. After removal of 5 bases from V and 1 base from J, the junction contained 1 base not matched to a gene. The CDR3 is CASSRTGNTEAFF. DNA of the CDR3: TGTGCCAGCAGTAGGACAGGGAACACTGAAGCTTTCTTT.